Sequencing of this TCR beta chain was carried out in a study of T cell responses to AZD1222 COVID-19 vaccine. This clone has a handful of counts. The assay was immunoSEQ multiplex PCR, and TCRdb's table has in-frame clones only and misses some. The table lists some 95,000 clones, roughly 88% of them singletons. Germline V CDR1 and CDR2: SEHNR, FQNEAQ (reference sequence). The CDR3 has 14 amino acids. Trimming removed 3 bases from V and 6 bases from J; junction bases left unmatched: 4. The receptor's source is an adult who received the AZD1222 COVID-19 vaccine. The chain employs TRBV7-9 and TRBJ2-5; 10 bases agree with TRBD2. Sequenced here: peripheral blood, sampled 28 days after the second AZD1222 dose. The CDR3 bases are TGTGCCAGCAGCTTGGGACTAGCGAGGCAGACCCAGTACTTC. This gives the protein CASSLGLARQTQYF. Complete variable domain (other parts from reference TRBV7-9 and TRBJ2-5): DTGVSQNPRHKITKRGQNVTFRCDPISEHNRLYWYRQTLGQGPEFLTYFQNEAQLEKSRLLSDRFSAERPKGSFSTLEIQRTEQGDSAMYLCASSLGLARQTQYFGPGTRLLVL.